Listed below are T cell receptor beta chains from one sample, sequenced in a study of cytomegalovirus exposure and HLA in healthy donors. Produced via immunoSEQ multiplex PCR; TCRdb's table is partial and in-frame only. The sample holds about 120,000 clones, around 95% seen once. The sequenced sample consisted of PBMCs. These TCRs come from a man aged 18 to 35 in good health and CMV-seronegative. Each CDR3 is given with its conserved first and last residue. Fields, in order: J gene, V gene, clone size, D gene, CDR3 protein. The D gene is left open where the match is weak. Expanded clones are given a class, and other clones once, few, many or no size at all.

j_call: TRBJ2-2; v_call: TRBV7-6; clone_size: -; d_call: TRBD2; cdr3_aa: CASKEAGANTGELFF
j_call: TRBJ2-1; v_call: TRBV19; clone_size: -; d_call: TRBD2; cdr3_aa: CASQGREGENEQFF
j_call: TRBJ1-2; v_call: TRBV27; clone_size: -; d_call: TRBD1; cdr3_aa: CASSLKGGAGGYTF
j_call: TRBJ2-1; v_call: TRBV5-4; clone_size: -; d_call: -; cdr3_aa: CASSLNLNEQFF
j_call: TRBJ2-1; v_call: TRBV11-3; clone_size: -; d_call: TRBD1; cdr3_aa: CASSLVWGPSQGASANEQFF
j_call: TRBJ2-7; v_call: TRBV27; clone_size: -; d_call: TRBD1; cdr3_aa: CASSRDSEDEQYF
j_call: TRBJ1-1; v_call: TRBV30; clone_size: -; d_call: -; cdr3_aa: CAWSFPSAGMNTEAFF
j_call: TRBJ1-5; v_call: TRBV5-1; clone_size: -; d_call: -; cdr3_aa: CASSPDIHQPQHF
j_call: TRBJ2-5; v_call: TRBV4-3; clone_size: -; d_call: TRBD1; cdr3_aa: CASSQDTRTGVETQYF
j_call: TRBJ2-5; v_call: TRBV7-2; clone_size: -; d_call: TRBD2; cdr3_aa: CASSLALPGLAGGIQETQYF
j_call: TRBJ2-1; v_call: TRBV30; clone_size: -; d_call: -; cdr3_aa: CAWSVRWSAASYNEQFF
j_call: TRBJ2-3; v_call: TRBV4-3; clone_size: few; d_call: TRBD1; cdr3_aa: CASSRLQGPPTDTQYF
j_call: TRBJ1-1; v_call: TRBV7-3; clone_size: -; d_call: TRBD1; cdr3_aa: CASSLKGAGTEAFF
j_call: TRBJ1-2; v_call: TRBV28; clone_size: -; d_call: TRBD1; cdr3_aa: CASSPWTGINYGYTF
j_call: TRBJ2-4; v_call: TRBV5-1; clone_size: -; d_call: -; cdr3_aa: CASSPQVALAKNIQYF
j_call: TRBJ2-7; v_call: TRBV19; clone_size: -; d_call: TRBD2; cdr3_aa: CASSKASGMEGKQYF
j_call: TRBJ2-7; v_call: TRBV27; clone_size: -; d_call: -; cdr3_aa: CASSYVGLSSYEQYF
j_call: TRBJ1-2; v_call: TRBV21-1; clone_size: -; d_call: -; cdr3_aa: CASSKALGTVYGYTF
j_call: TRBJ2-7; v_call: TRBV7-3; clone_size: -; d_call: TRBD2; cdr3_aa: CASSPASGSCEQYF
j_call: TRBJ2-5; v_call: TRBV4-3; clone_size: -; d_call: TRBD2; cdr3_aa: CASSQGAGPLAGTQETQYF
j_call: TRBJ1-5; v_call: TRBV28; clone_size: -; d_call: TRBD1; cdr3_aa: CASRESGGGGNQPQHF
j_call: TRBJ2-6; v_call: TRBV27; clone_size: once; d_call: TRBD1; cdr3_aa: CASSLLPGQGSGGANVLTF